The 20 T cell receptor beta chains given below trace back to one sample, sequenced in a study of cytotoxic CD8 clonotypes in ibrutinib-treated CLL. Profiled with immunoSEQ multiplex PCR; TCRdb holds only in-frame clones, not every one. The sample contains more than 110,000 clones, more than 70% of which appear only once. Specimen: PBMCs, collected after 36 months of ibrutinib treatment. All receptors come from a human donor with chronic lymphocytic leukemia.

This clone was seen a few times. The gene calls are TRBV6-5 and TRBJ1-1; unclear D gene. CDR1 is MNHEY and CDR2 is SVGAGI in the germline V gene. The CDR3 covers 12 residues. V lost 4 bases, J lost 0 bases, and 3 bases lay in between. This CDR3 reads CASSSVNTEAFF. DNA of the CDR3: TGTGCCAGCAGTTCTGTGAACACTGAAGCTTTCTTT.

The gene calls are TRBV7-9 and TRBJ2-7, with TRBD2 matching 9 bases. The CDR3 runs 15 residues. Trimming at V came to 2 bases and at J to 4 bases, leaving 6 bases not matched to a gene. Germline CDR1 SEHNR, CDR2 FQNEAQ (reference sequence). CDR3 sequence: CASSLRLAGSYEQYF. CDR3 sequence (DNA): TGTGCCAGCAGCTTAAGGCTAGCGGGAAGTTACGAGCAGTACTTC.

The rearrangement joins TRBV18 to TRBJ1-3; no firm D call. The CDR3 totals 15 residues. The V end was cut by 3 bases, the J end by 0 bases, with 9 bases between. Germline lookup yields CDR1 KGHSH and CDR2 LQKENI. The CDR3 DNA sequence: TGTGCCAGCTCACCTCCAGACCACTCTGGAAACACCATATATTTT. Its protein is CASSPPDHSGNTIYF.

This clone was seen only a few times. V is TRBV28 and J is TRBJ1-2, with D unresolved. The V gene lost 4 bases and the J gene lost 2 bases, with 11 bases spanning the gap. Germline CDR1 is MDHEN and CDR2 is SYDVKM. The CDR3 is 14 amino acids. This chain's CDR3 is CASSSAGSNYGYTF. CDR3 DNA: TGTGCCAGCAGTTCGGCAGGAAGCAACTATGGCTACACCTTC.

The chain employs TRBV5-5 and TRBJ1-6; D ambiguous. Germline CDR1 SGHKS, CDR2 YYEKEE (reference sequence). Trimming left V 0 bases short and J 8 bases short, with 6 bases between. The CDR3 covers 13 residues. CDR3 DNA sequence: TGTGCCAGCAGCTTGGCCACGGATTCACCCCTCCACTTT. It yields the protein CASSLATDSPLHF.

There are a few counts of this clone. This chain connects TRBV30 to TRBJ1-2, with D maybe TRBD1 (5 bases). The germline V gene encodes CDR1 GTSNPN and CDR2 SVGIG (reference sequence). The CDR3 is 15 residues long. V lost 4 bases and J lost 5, with 20 bases in between. The CDR3: CAWTRSGTGRYGYTF. In DNA, the CDR3 is TGTGCCTGGACGAGATCGGGAACAGGACGATATGGCTACACCTTC.

The rearrangement joins TRBV14 to TRBJ2-6; D remains ambiguous. Trimming stripped 0 bases from V and 0 bases from J, with 12 bases between. The CDR3 extends over 18 amino acids. Germline assignment: CDR1 SGHDN and CDR2 FVKESK. CDR3 in amino acids: CASSQEWTFGSGANVLTF. For the CDR3, the DNA is TGTGCCAGCAGCCAAGAGTGGACCTTTGGCTCTGGGGCCAACGTCCTGACTTTC. The full variable domain, completed using reference TRBV14 and TRBJ2-6, is EAGVTQFPSHSVIEKGQTVTLRCDPISGHDNLYWYRRVMGKEIKFLLHFVKESKQDESGMPNNRFLAERTGGTYSTLKVQPAELEDSGVYFCASSQEWTFGSGANVLTFGAGSRLTVL.

J is TRBJ1-2 and V is TRBV28, with D possibly matching TRBD1 (6 bases). Germline lookup yields CDR1 MDHEN and CDR2 SYDVKM. The CDR3 has 13 residues. Trimming removed 5 bases from V and 4 bases from J, with 11 bases in between. CDR3 sequence reads: CASSKRQAYGYTF. The CDR3 DNA follows: TGTGCCAGCAGTAAAAGACAGGCCTATGGCTACACCTTC.

J is TRBJ1-5 and V is TRBV6-5; TRBD1 might be the D (6 bases). The CDR3 sequence is 14 residues long. Trimming removed 8 bases at V and 4 bases at J, with 15 bases between. The germline CDR1 and CDR2 sequences are MNHEY and SVGAGI. The CDR3 DNA reads as TGTGCCAGCGCCTTCGGGGGCAGTAATCAGCCCCAGCATTTT. It encodes CASAFGGSNQPQHF.

As to this clone: One end of the junction is discordant with germline, which a read error may explain. The chain couples TRBV7-9 to TRBJ1-4; D gene uncertain. This CDR3 region has 15 residues. CDR1 is SEHNR, CDR2 FQNEAQ, per germline (reference sequence). This CDR3 reads CASSLGVAAQENLFF. The CDR3 nucleotides are TGTGCCAGCAGCTTGGGAGTGGCAGCCCAGGAAAATCTGTTTTTT.

This sequence joins TRBV5-4 and TRBJ2-2; D may be TRBD2 (5 bases). Trimming shortened V by 0 bases and J by 0 bases, and 9 bases separated the two germline ends. There are 16 residues in the CDR3. In germline, CDR1 is SGHNT, CDR2 YYREEE (reference sequence). CDR3: CASSLGADANTGELFF. CDR3 in DNA: TGTGCCAGCAGCTTGGGAGCGGATGCGAACACCGGGGAGCTGTTTTTT.

CDR3 DNA sequence: TGTGCCAGCAGCCGCAACCCTCCGGGACCGAACTCCTACGAGCAGTACTTC. Residues: CASSRNPPGPNSYEQYF. This rearrangement joins TRBV11-2 to TRBJ2-7; D may correspond to TRBD1 or TRBD2 (5 bases each). Trimming took 5 bases from V and 0 from J, leaving 20 bases between them. The CDR3 covers 17 residues. The germline V gene has CDR1 SGHAT and CDR2 FQNNGV.

The chain employs TRBV12-2 and TRBJ1-1; the D call in the table, TRBD1, was not verified against the DNA. TRBV12-2 is a listed pseudogene. The CDR3 length is 15 residues. CDR3 loop: CASRPGQGARTEAFF. Here the CDR3 DNA reads TGTGCAAGTCGGCCGGGACAGGGGGCGCGAACTGAAGCTTTCTTT.

V is TRBV6-5 and J is TRBJ2-7, with 9 bases lining up with TRBD1. Germline CDR1 reads MNHEY; CDR2 reads SVGAGI. The CDR3 totals 13 residues. Trimming took 4 bases from V and 7 from J; bases not matched to a gene: 5. The CDR3 DNA reads TGTGCCAGCAGTTTAGGGACAGGGTGGGAGCAGTACTTC. This sequence encodes CASSLGTGWEQYF.

The J gene is TRBJ1-2, the V gene TRBV18; no definite D call. Germline V lookup: CDR1 KGHSH, CDR2 LQKENI. Trimming took 3 bases from V and 8 from J, leaving 13 bases between them. The CDR3 is 13 residues long. Here the CDR3 reads CASSPGEGLGYTF. CDR3 coding DNA: TGTGCCAGCTCACCCGGGGAGGGATTAGGCTACACCTTC.

J is TRBJ2-5 and V is TRBV6-6; no clear D. The DNA end favors TRBJ2-7, so the J call may be wrong. Germline V CDR1 and CDR2: MNHNY, SVGAGI (reference sequence). The CDR3 sequence is 14 residues long. In DNA, the CDR3 is TGTGCCAGCAGTGCTCCGGGTCGCTCCTACGAGCAGTACTTC. Protein sequence: CASSAPGRSYEQYF.

V is TRBV4-2 and J is TRBJ2-1; TRBD1 agrees at 8 bases. The germline CDR1 and CDR2 sequences are LGHNA and YNFKEQ. The CDR3 length is 15 residues. V dropped 4 bases and J dropped 8; count of bases not matched to a gene: 10. The CDR3: CASSPRTGYRDEQFF. In DNA form, the CDR3 reads TGTGCCAGCAGCCCCCGGACAGGGTATCGCGATGAGCAGTTCTTC.

The rearrangement links TRBV7-3 to TRBJ1-2; TRBD1 matches at 7 bases. This CDR3 comprises 13 residues. CDR1 and CDR2 (germline): SGHTA, FQGTGA. J gave up 7 bases and V 3 bases, and 5 bases lay outside the gene matches. This CDR3 is CASSLTGLIGYTF. The CDR3 DNA sequence: TGTGCCAGCAGCTTGACAGGGTTAATTGGCTACACCTTC.

J is TRBJ2-2 and V is TRBV30; D is undetermined. The germline V gene encodes CDR1 GTSNPN and CDR2 SVGIG (reference sequence). CDR3 length: 14 residues. The V and J ends lost 2 bases and 3 bases respectively, with 10 bases between them. The CDR3 coding sequence is TGTGCCTGGAGTACCGGGCCCTACACCGGGGAGCTGTTTTTT. Amino acid sequence: CAWSTGPYTGELFF.

This clone came up once. J is TRBJ1-2 and V is TRBV9, with a possible D match to TRBD1 (5 bases). Trimming removed 7 bases at V and 4 bases at J, with 11 bases between. The CDR3 runs 12 residues. Germline CDR1 is SGDLS and CDR2 is YYNGEE. As DNA, the CDR3 is TGTGCCAGCGGACAATCTGGCTATGGCTACACCTTC. Encoded protein: CASGQSGYGYTF. The whole variable domain, filled in from reference TRBV9 and TRBJ1-2, reads DSGVTQTPKHLITATGQRVTLRCSPRSGDLSVYWYQQSLDQGLQFLIQYYNGEERAKGNILERFSAQQFPDLHSELNLSSLELGDSALYFCASGQSGYGYTFGSGTRLTVV.